The source of this T cell receptor beta chain is a study of identifying expanded T cells in peripheral blood. Germline V gene data show CDR1 as SGHTA and CDR2 as FQGNSA. The CDR3 loop spans 16 amino acids. Trimming cost V 4 bases and J 0 bases; bases outside gene matches: 7. During the collection period, no donor immune events like infections were recorded. Sequencing used immunoSEQ multiplex PCR; TCRdb keeps in-frame clones, though not all of them. The table has more than 55,000 clones, over 75% seen once. The sequence was collected from a person aged 18 to 75 in good health. The sample consisted of blood. This sequence joins TRBV7-2 and TRBJ2-3; 7 bases agree with TRBD2. This chain's CDR3 is CASSSGLVISTDTQYF. The CDR3 DNA sequence: TGTGCCAGCAGCTCCGGACTAGTGATAAGCACAGATACGCAGTATTTT.